This TCR beta chain stems from a study of beta chain features in type 1 diabetes. Study-wide background: Patients were similar to healthy donors in age and gender (as well as in cell yields).

Study conclusions and caveats: Moderate but significant shortening of TCRB CDR3s was recorded in all four CD4+ subsets from Type 1 diabetes patients. Fewer insertions but more deletions were seen at VDJ junctions in type 1 diabetes patients.

Naive, central memory, regulatory and stem cell-like memory cells within the CD4+ compartment were sorted using CD45RO/CCR7/CD25/CD127/CD95/CD27. The CDR3 has 14 amino acids. Germline V gene data show CDR1 as SQVTM and CDR2 as ANQGSEA. With V trimmed by 5 bases and J by 2 bases, 6 bases remained unmatched. As every portion of the isolated RNA was reverse transcribed, the sequencing read expressed TCRB transcripts. Assay used: immunoSEQ multiplex PCR; TCRdb lists only in-frame clones, some missing. The sample lists a few hundred thousand clones; over 11% were seen once. Worth noting for this clone: No antigen is known for it.

The TCR originated in a man under 40 in good health. Sequencing was done on a sample of naive CD4+ T cells from blood. This sequence joins TRBV29-1 and TRBJ1-1; TRBD1 matches at 9 bases. CDR3 sequence: CSVSSGQGNTEAFF. The CDR3 nucleotides are TGCAGCGTTTCGTCGGGACAGGGTAACACTGAAGCTTTCTTT.